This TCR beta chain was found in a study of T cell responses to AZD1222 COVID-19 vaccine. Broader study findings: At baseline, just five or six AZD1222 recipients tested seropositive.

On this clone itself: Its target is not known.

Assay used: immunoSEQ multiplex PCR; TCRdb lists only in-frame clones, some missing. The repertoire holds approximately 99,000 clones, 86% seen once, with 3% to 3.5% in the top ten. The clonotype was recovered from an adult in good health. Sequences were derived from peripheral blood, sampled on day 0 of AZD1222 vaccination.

CDR3 protein: CASSLAGGNQPQHF. DNA for the CDR3: TGTGCCAGCAGCTTAGCTGGGGGCAATCAGCCCCAGCATTTT. The J gene is TRBJ1-5, the V gene TRBV7-2; D gene uncertain. The V and J ends lost 0 bases and 2 bases respectively, with 5 bases between them. The germline CDR1 and CDR2 sequences are SGHTA and FQGNSA. The CDR3 consists of 14 residues. Filled out from reference TRBV7-2 and TRBJ1-5, the complete variable domain reads GAGVSQSPSNKVTEKGKDVELRCDPISGHTALYWYRQSLGQGLEFLIYFQGNSAPDKSGLPSDRFSAERTGGSVSTLTIQRTQQEDSAVYLCASSLAGGNQPQHFGDGTRLSIL.